A single sample gave rise to the 27 T cell receptor beta chains below, sequenced in a study of blood T cell repertoires in COVID-19. Sequencing was performed with immunoSEQ multiplex PCR; in TCRdb, only in-frame clones are kept and a portion is missing. The table records 25,000 to 40,000 clones, 85% of them present only once. The sample comprised peripheral blood. The receptors were sampled from a woman aged 60 to 75 with active COVID-19.

The chain recombines TRBV5-1 with TRBJ2-3; weak D call: TRBD2 (5 bases). The CDR3 length is 14 residues. CDR1 is SGHRS, CDR2 YFSETQ, per germline. Trimming cost V 4 bases and J 7 bases, with 16 bases left between them. The CDR3 nucleotides read TGCGCCAGCAGCAGAACTCCTTCGGGGAATACGCAGTATTTT. As protein: CASSRTPSGNTQYF. The whole variable domain, remainder taken from reference TRBV5-1 and TRBJ2-3, is KAGVTQTPRYLIKTRGQQVTLSCSPISGHRSVSWYQQTPGQGLQFLFEYFSETQRNKGNFPGRFSGRQFSNSRSEMNVSTLELGDSALYLCASSRTPSGNTQYFGPGTRLTVL.

The DNA of the CDR3 is TGCGCCAGCAGCCGATCGGGGGAAGGGTATGGCTACACCTTC. Encoded protein: CASSRSGEGYGYTF. The V gene is TRBV4-1, the J gene TRBJ1-2; weak D call: TRBD1 (5 bases). Trimming took 4 bases from V and 5 from J, leaving 14 bases between them. This CDR3 comprises 14 residues. CDR1 MGHRA and CDR2 YSYEKL come from the germline V gene.

The chain links TRBV7-2 to TRBJ2-7, with 10 bases lining up with TRBD2. In germline, CDR1 is SGHTA, CDR2 FQGNSA. The CDR3 is 17 residues long. V shed 2 bases, J shed 4 bases, and the junction held 11 bases outside the gene matches. CDR3 in amino acids: CASSLSLAGVGKYEQYF. Written as DNA, the CDR3 is TGTGCCAGCAGCTTATCCCTAGCGGGAGTTGGCAAGTACGAGCAGTACTTC.

This rearrangement joins TRBV7-4 to TRBJ2-7, with 7 nucleotides matching TRBD2. This CDR3 contains 15 residues. CDR1 SGHVT and CDR2 SQSDAQ come from the germline V gene. The V gene end was trimmed by 6 bases and the J gene end by 3 bases; junction bases not matched to a gene: 11. CDR3 residues: CASRWAGTTNYEQYF. CDR3 DNA: TGTGCCAGCAGGTGGGCCGGGACTACCAACTACGAGCAGTACTTC.

The rearrangement links TRBV6-6 to TRBJ1-1; no reliable D call. Germline loops: CDR1 MNHNY, CDR2 SVGAGI (reference sequence). The CDR3 is 12 amino acids. Between the trimmed V and J ends, which lost 2 bases and 6 bases, there was a span of 7 bases. CDR3 coding DNA: TGTGCCAGCAGTTACCAACAAGCTGAAGCTTTCTTT. Amino acid sequence: CASSYQQAEAFF.

This clone was found a few times. The rearrangement joins TRBV5-1 to TRBJ2-6; D not resolved. Trimming took 0 bases from V and 0 from J, leaving 4 bases between them. Germline V lookup: CDR1 SGHRS, CDR2 YFSETQ. The CDR3 totals 15 residues. The CDR3 sequence: CASSLATSGANVLTF. For the CDR3, the DNA is TGCGCCAGCAGCTTGGCTACCTCTGGGGCCAACGTCCTGACTTTC.

The rearrangement links TRBV30 to TRBJ1-6; D is ambiguous. V was shortened by 0 bases and J by 9 bases, with 6 bases between the two germline ends. Germline values: CDR1 GTSNPN, CDR2 SVGIG (reference sequence). The CDR3 sequence is 12 residues long. The CDR3 sequence is CAWSVSPSPLHF. The CDR3, as DNA: TGTGCCTGGAGTGTATCTCCTTCACCCCTCCACTTT.

The V gene is TRBV4-1, the J gene TRBJ1-1; a possible D gene is TRBD1 (6 bases). The CDR3 length is 13 residues. Trimming pared 2 bases from V and 6 bases from J, leaving 10 bases between. Per germline, CDR1 MGHRA and CDR2 YSYEKL. The CDR3 spells CASSQPGDPEAFF. CDR3 coding DNA: TGCGCCAGCAGCCAACCAGGGGATCCTGAAGCTTTCTTT.

J is TRBJ1-5 and V is TRBV5-1; tentative D call: TRBD1 (6 bases). The CDR3 spans 15 residues. Germline V gives CDR1 SGHRS, CDR2 YFSETQ. Trimming shortened V by 0 bases and J by 2 bases, and 9 bases separated the two germline ends. The CDR3 nucleotides are TGCGCCAGCAGCTTGGGGGACACGGGCAATCAGCCCCAGCATTTT. Residues: CASSLGDTGNQPQHF.

The chain carries TRBV7-3 and TRBJ1-3; tentative D call: TRBD1 (5 bases). The CDR3 spans 14 residues. Germline V gene lookup returns CDR1 SGHTA and CDR2 FQGTGA. With 6 bases removed from V and 0 bases from J, the gap between germline ends came to 9 bases. The CDR3 DNA reads TGTGCCAGCAGAGACAGTTCCTCTGGAAACACCATATATTTT. This sequence encodes CASRDSSSGNTIYF.

This clone was counted between two and nine times. The rearrangement joins TRBV6-6 to TRBJ2-7, with D possibly matching TRBD1 (6 bases). The CDR3 is 12 amino acids. The V end was cut by 11 bases, the J end by 0 bases, with 11 bases between. Germline V lookup: CDR1 MNHNY, CDR2 SVGAGI (reference sequence). The CDR3 DNA reads TGTGCCGCCCGGACAGACTCCTACGAGCAGTACTTC. Encoded protein: CAARTDSYEQYF.

The chain couples TRBV7-9 to TRBJ1-4; 9 bases are a match to TRBD1. Trimming cost V 5 bases and J 4 bases; bases outside gene matches: 11. Germline V gene sequence: CDR1 SEHNR, CDR2 FQNEAQ (reference sequence). This CDR3 spans 17 amino acids. CDR3 coding DNA: TGTGCCAGCAGCCCCTTCGGACAGGGGCTTTTTAATGAAAAACTGTTTTTT. Translation gives CASSPFGQGLFNEKLFF.

The rearrangement uses TRBV28 and TRBJ2-7; 11 bases line up with TRBD2. This CDR3 comprises 16 residues. The J segment lost 4 bases and the V segment lost 3 bases, leaving 8 bases of the junction unmatched. CDR1 is MDHEN and CDR2 is SYDVKM in the germline V gene. The CDR3 nucleotides are TGTGCCAGCAGTTTTTGGGTAGCGGGAGGGAGATACGAGCAGTACTTC. It translates to CASSFWVAGGRYEQYF.

J is TRBJ1-4 and V is TRBV28; 7 nucleotides align to TRBD1. The ends lost 5 bases at V and 4 bases at J; junction bases unmatched: 7. This CDR3 is 15 amino acids long. The germline gives CDR1 MDHEN, CDR2 SYDVKM. The CDR3 region has the DNA TGTGCCAGCAGTATAACAGGGGCGCTTAATGAAAAACTGTTTTTT. Its protein is CASSITGALNEKLFF.

V usage is TRBV5-1 and J usage is TRBJ2-6, with TRBD2 matching 7 bases. Per germline, CDR1 SGHRS and CDR2 YFSETQ. This CDR3 has 16 amino acids. J gave up 0 bases and V 3 bases, and 3 bases lay outside the gene matches. CDR3 residues: CASSWGGYSGANVLTF. Here the CDR3 DNA reads TGCGCCAGCAGCTGGGGGGGTTACTCTGGGGCCAACGTCCTGACTTTC.

Sample share makes this clone medium-sized. The chain has TRBV5-4 and TRBJ2-6; 7 bases align to TRBD1. Germline V CDR1 and CDR2: SGHNT, YYREEE (reference sequence). The CDR3 has 17 amino acids. The V and J ends lost 6 bases and 2 bases, in that order; junction bases with no gene match: 11. CDR3 sequence: CASTNPTTGTGANVLTF. CDR3 sequence (DNA): TGTGCCAGCACCAACCCCACGACAGGGACTGGGGCCAACGTCCTGACTTTC.

The chain couples TRBV11-1 to TRBJ2-1; 8 bases match TRBD2. V lost 5 bases to trimming and J lost 8 bases; unmatched junction nucleotides: 14. Germline V CDR1 and CDR2: SGHAT, FQDESV (reference sequence). CDR3 length: 16 amino acids. The CDR3 DNA sequence: TGTGCCAGCAGCCGCCCGGCGAGCGGGAGTATGGATGAGCAGTTCTTC. It specifies CASSRPASGSMDEQFF.

CDR3: CASSLTGDNEQFF. The CDR3 DNA follows: TGTGCCAGCAGCTTGACAGGAGACAATGAGCAGTTCTTC. This chain joins TRBV5-8 and TRBJ2-1, with TRBD1 as a possible D gene (5 bases). Trimming took 1 base from V and 5 from J, leaving 7 bases between them. There are 13 residues in the CDR3. The V gene's germline CDR1 is SGHTS and CDR2 YDEGEE. The full variable domain, in which reference TRBV5-8 and TRBJ2-1 provide the parts outside the CDR3, is EAGVTQSPTHLIKTRGQQATLRCSPISGHTSVYWYQQALGLGLQFLLWYDEGEERNRGNFPPRFSGRQFPNYSSELNVNALELEDSALYLCASSLTGDNEQFFGPGTRLTVL.

The genes are TRBV10-2 and TRBJ2-4, with D possibly matching TRBD1 (7 bases). The CDR3 totals 15 residues. Germline CDR1 and CDR2: WSHSY and SAAADI. Trimming removed 0 bases from V and 5 bases from J, with 11 bases in between. Here the CDR3 DNA reads TGCGCCAGCAGTGAGTCTCCAGGGGGGCAAAACATTCAGTACTTC. Amino acid sequence: CASSESPGGQNIQYF.

The rearrangement links TRBV30 to TRBJ2-5, with TRBD2 as a possible D gene (5 bases). Germline loops: CDR1 GTSNPN, CDR2 SVGIG (reference sequence). CDR3 size: 14 residues. Trimming removed 4 bases at V and 1 base at J, with 13 bases between. The CDR3 loop reads CAWMRAGLQETQYF. The CDR3 DNA reads as TGTGCCTGGATGAGGGCAGGTCTCCAAGAGACCCAGTACTTC.

The chain employs TRBV6-6 and TRBJ1-5, with 8 bases fitting TRBD1. The CDR3 runs 15 residues. The V segment lost 5 bases and the J segment 0 bases; nucleotides outside the gene matches: 3. Germline V gene data show CDR1 as MNHNY and CDR2 as SVGAGI (reference sequence). Here the CDR3 reads CASSRDRNSNQPQHF. The CDR3 DNA reads as TGTGCCAGCAGTCGGGACAGGAATAGCAATCAGCCCCAGCATTTT.

The V call is TRBV15, the J call TRBJ1-2, with unresolved D. Trimming removed 1 base from V and 2 bases from J, with 11 bases in between. This CDR3 spans 15 amino acids. CDR1 and CDR2 from the germline V gene are LNHNV and YYDKDF (reference sequence). This CDR3 reads CATSRGEGTNYGYTF. The CDR3 coding sequence is TGTGCCACCAGCAGAGGGGAGGGAACCAACTATGGCTACACCTTC.

The rearrangement uses TRBV30 and TRBJ2-3; no definite D call. CDR3 length: 15 amino acids. The germline V and J ends were trimmed by 4 bases and 2 bases, with 16 bases remaining between them. CDR1 is GTSNPN, CDR2 SVGIG, per germline (reference sequence). CDR3 residues: CAWNVIFGATDTQYF. CDR3 nucleotides: TGTGCCTGGAATGTAATATTTGGAGCCACAGATACGCAGTATTTT.

This clone was counted a few times. The genes are TRBV7-2 and TRBJ2-2; D is uncertain. The CDR3 contains 13 residues. Germline V gene lookup returns CDR1 SGHTA and CDR2 FQGNSA. V was pared by 2 bases and J by 4 bases, with 5 bases between. In DNA, the CDR3 is TGTGCCAGCAGCTTAACCAGCACCGGGGAGCTGTTTTTT. Translation gives CASSLTSTGELFF.

The chain's CDR3 is CSASLYEQYF. The CDR3 bases are TGCAGTGCTTCCCTATACGAGCAGTACTTC. This chain uses TRBV20-1 with TRBJ2-7; the D is unclear. This CDR3 is 10 amino acids long. V was clipped by 5 bases and J by 4 bases, with 6 bases between them. Germline V lookup: CDR1 DFQATT, CDR2 SNEGSKA (reference sequence).

This clone was seen a single time. The chain employs TRBV19 and TRBJ1-1; tentative D call: TRBD1 (6 bases). CDR3 length: 14 residues. Trimming removed 6 bases at V and 5 bases at J, with 16 bases between. The V gene's germline CDR1 is LNHDA and CDR2 SQIVND (reference sequence). The CDR3 loop reads CASRTGRGWTEAFF. CDR3 in DNA: TGTGCCAGTAGGACTGGGAGGGGGTGGACTGAAGCTTTCTTT.

The chain combines TRBV7-3 with TRBJ1-6; maybe TRBD1 (5 bases). The V end was cut by 5 bases, the J end by 6 bases, with 20 bases between. CDR3 size: 17 residues. CDR1 is SGHTA and CDR2 is FQGTGA in the germline V gene. The CDR3 loop is CASSPTGPTSSNSPLHF. The CDR3 DNA sequence: TGTGCCAGCAGCCCAACAGGACCCACAAGCTCTAATTCACCCCTCCACTTT.